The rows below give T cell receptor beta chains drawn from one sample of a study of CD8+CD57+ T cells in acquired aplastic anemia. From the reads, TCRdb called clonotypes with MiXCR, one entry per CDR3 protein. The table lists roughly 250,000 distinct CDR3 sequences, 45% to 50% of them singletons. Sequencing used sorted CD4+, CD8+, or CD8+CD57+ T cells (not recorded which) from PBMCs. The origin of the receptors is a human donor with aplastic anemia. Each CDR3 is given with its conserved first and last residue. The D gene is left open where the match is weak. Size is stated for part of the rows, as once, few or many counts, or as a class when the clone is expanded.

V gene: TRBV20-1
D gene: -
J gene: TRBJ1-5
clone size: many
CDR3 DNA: TGCAGTGCTAGACAGTCTTCGGCGGCAGACAATCAGCCCCAGCATTTT
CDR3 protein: CSARQSSAADNQPQHF

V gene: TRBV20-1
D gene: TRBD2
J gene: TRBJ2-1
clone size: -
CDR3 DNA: TGCAGTGCTAGATCGCTAGCGGGGCAGCCAGACAATGAGCAGTTCTTC
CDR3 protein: CSARSLAGQPDNEQFF

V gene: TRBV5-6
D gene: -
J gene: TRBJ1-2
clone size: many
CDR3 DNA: TGTGCCAGCAGCTTGGACAGGGCTAACTATGGCTACACCTTC
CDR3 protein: CASSLDRANYGYTF

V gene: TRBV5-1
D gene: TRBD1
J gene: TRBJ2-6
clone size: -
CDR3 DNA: TGCGCCAGCAGCCCGGGACAGGGGGCATCGGACGTCCTGACTTTC
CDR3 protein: CASSPGQGASDVLTF

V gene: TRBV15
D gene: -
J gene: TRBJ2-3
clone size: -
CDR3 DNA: TGTGCCACCAGCAGAGATCGGGGTTACACAGATACGCAGTATTTT
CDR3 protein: CATSRDRGYTDTQYF

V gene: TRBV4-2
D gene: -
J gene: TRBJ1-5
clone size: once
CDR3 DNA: TGTGCCAGCAGCCAGGGCGACGGATCAACTCAGCCCCAGCATTTT
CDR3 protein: CASSQGDGSTQPQHF

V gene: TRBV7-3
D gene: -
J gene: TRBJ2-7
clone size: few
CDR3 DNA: TGTGCCATCAGTCAGGGTTATGAGCAGTACTTC
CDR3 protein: CAISQGYEQYF

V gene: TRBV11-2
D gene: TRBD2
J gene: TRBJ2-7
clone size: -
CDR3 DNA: TGTGCCAGCAGGAAGGGGGGGCATTTAGCGGGAGGGCGATTCGAGCAGTACTTC
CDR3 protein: CASRKGGHLAGGRFEQYF

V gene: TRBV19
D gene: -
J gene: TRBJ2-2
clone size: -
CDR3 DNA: TGTGCCAGTAGTCCCCCCCGGGGGCGTTACTCCGGGGAGCTGTTTTTT
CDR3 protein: CASSPPRGRYSGELFF

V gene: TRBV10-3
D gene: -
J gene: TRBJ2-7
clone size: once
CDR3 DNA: TGTGCCATCAGTGGTGTCGAGCAGTACTTC
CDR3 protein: CAISGVEQYF

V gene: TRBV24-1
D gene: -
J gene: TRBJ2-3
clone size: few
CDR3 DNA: TGTGCCACCAGTGTTGCGACCACAGATACGCAGTATTTT
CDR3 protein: CATSVATTDTQYF